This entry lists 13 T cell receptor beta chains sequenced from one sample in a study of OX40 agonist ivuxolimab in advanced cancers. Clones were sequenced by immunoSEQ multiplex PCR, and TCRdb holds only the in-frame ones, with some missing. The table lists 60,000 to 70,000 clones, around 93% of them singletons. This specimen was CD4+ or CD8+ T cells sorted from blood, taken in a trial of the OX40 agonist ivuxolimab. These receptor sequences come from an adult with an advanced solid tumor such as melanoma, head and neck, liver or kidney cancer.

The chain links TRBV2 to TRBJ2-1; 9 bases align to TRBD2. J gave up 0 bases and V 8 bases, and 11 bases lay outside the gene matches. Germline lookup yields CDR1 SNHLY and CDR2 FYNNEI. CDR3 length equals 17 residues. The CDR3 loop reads CASEGLASSSSYNEQFF. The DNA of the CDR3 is TGTGCCAGCGAGGGACTAGCTTCCTCAAGCTCCTACAATGAGCAGTTCTTC.

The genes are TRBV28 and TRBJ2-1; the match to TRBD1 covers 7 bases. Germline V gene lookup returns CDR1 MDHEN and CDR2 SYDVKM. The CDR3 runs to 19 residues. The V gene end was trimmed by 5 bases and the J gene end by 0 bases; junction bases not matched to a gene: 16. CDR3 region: CASSHKQGSLISSYNEQFF. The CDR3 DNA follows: TGTGCCAGCAGTCATAAACAGGGGTCATTAATAAGCTCCTACAATGAGCAGTTCTTC.

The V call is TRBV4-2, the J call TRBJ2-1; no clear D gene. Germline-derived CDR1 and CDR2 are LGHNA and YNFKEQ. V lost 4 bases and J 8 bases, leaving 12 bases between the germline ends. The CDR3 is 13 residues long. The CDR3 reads CASSLEAMDEQFF. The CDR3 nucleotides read TGTGCCAGCAGCCTCGAAGCTATGGATGAGCAGTTCTTC.

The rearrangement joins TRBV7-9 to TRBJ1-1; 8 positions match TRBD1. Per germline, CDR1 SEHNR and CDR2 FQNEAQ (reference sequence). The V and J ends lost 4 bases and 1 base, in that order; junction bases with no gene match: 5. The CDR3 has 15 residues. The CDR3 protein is CASSSAGGTNTEAFF. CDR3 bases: TGTGCCAGCAGCTCGGCAGGGGGCACGAACACTGAAGCTTTCTTT.

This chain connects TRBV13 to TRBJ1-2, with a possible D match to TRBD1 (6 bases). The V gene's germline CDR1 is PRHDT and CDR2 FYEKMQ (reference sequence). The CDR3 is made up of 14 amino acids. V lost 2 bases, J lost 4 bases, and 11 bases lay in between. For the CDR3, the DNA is TGTGCCAGCAGCTTAACCAGGGGCCCCTATGGCTACACCTTC. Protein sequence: CASSLTRGPYGYTF.

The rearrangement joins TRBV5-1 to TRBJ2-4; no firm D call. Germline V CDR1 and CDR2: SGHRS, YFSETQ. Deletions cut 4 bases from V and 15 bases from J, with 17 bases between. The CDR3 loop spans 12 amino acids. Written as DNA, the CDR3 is TGCGCCAGCAGCCTAGACACATTGAACTGGTACTTC. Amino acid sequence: CASSLDTLNWYF. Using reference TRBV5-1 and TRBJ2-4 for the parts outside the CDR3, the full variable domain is KAGVTQTPRYLIKTRGQQVTLSCSPISGHRSVSWYQQTPGQGLQFLFEYFSETQRNKGNFPGRFSGRQFSNSRSEMNVSTLELGDSALYLCASSLDTLNWYFGAGTRLSVL.

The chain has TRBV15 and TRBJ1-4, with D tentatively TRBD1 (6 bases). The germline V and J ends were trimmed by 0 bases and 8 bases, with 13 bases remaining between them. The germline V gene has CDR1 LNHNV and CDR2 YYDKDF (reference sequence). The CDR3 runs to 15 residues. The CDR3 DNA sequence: TGTGCCACCAGCAGAGATCGGGGGGCCGTGGAAAAACTGTTTTTT. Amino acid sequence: CATSRDRGAVEKLFF.

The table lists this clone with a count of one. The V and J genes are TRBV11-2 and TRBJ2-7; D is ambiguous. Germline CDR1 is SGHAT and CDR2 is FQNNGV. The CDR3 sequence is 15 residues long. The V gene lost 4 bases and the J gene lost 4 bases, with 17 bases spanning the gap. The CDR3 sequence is CASSSNTPWGYEQYF. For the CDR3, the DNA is TGTGCCAGCAGCTCCAACACACCCTGGGGATACGAGCAGTACTTC.

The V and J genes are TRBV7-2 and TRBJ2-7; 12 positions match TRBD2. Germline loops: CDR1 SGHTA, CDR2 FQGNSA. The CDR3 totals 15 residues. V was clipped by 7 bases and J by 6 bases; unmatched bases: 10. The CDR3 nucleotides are TGTGCCAGCACCGACCGACTAGCGGGAGTGACCGAGCAGTACTTC. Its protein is CASTDRLAGVTEQYF.

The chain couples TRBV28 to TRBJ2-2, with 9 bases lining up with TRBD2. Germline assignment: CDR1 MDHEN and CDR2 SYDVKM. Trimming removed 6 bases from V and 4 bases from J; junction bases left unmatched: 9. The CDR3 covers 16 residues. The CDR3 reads CASRRISGRSTGELFF. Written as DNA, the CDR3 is TGTGCCAGCAGGAGAATCAGCGGGAGGTCCACCGGGGAGCTGTTTTTT. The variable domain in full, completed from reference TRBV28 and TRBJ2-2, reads DVKVTQSSRYLVKRTGEKVFLECVQDMDHENMFWYRQDPGLGLRLIYFSYDVKMKEKGDIPEGYSVSREKKERFSLILESASTNQTSMYLCASRRISGRSTGELFFGEGSRLTVL.

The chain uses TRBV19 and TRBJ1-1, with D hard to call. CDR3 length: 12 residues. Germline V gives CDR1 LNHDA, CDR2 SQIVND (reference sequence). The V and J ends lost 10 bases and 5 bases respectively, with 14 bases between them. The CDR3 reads CATNIGRTEAFF. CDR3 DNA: TGTGCCACAAATATCGGGAGGACTGAAGCTTTCTTT. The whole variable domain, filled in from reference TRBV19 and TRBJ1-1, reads DGGITQSPKYLFRKEGQNVTLSCEQNLNHDAMYWYRQDPGQGLRLIYYSQIVNDFQKGDIAEGYSVSREKKESFPLTVTSAQKNPTAFYLCATNIGRTEAFFGQGTRLTVV.

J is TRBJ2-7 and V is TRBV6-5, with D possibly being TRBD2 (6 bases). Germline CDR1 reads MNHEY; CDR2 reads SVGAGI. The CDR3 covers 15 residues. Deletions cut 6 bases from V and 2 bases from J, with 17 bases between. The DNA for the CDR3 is TGTGCCAGCAGGGTCCGGGACTCCACAGCCTACGAGCAGTACTTC. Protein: CASRVRDSTAYEQYF.

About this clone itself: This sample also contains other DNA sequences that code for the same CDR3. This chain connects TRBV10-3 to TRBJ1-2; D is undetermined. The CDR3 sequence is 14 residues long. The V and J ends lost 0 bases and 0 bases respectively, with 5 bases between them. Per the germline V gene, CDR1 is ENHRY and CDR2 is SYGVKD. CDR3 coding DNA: TGTGCCATCAGTGAGTCCGGTCCTAACTATGGCTACACCTTC. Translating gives CAISESGPNYGYTF.